The clone carrying this T cell receptor beta chain was observed a few times. The sample originates from a study of blood T cell repertoires in COVID-19. The overall study: Samples taken during acute and convalescent COVID-19 were collected in the United States, Italy and Spain. The analysed material was cDNA or gDNA that came from T cells, B-cell-depleted T cells, or PBMCs.

The CDR3 covers 16 residues. Germline assignment: CDR1 MGHRA and CDR2 YSYEKL. The V end was cut by 4 bases, the J end by 4 bases, with 16 bases between. Sequencing was performed with immunoSEQ multiplex PCR; in TCRdb, only in-frame clones are kept and a portion is missing. This sample has 90,000 to 150,000 clones, with less than 80% found just once. V gene TRBV4-1 combines with J gene TRBJ2-2, with D possibly being TRBD2 (6 bases). This receptor was taken from a man aged 50 to 59 with acute or convalescent COVID-19. What was sequenced was peripheral blood. The CDR3 DNA follows: TGCGCCAGCAGCCCGTACATGGGCGGGACCACCGGGGAGCTGTTTTTT. Encoded protein: CASSPYMGGTTGELFF.